This TCR beta chain is from a study of radiation and T cells in renal cell carcinoma. Produced via immunoSEQ multiplex PCR; TCRdb's table is partial and in-frame only. The sample records around 100,000 clones, 84% being singletons. Whole-study results and caveats: In blood, top tumor clones expanded by 2 weeks, shrinking by 4. No pretreatment tumor biopsies were available for baseline clonotypes.

Turning to this clone: What it binds is not known.

Time point described: blood 4 weeks post-SBRT, at nephrectomy. Regarding treatment: 15 Gy SBRT to primary tumor, nephrectomy 4 weeks later. This renal cell carcinoma was of the clear cell type. There are 13 residues in the CDR3. Germline assignment: CDR1 SGHVS and CDR2 FQNEAQ. V was shortened by 5 bases and J by 7 bases, with 14 bases between the two germline ends. The chain is built from TRBV7-8 and TRBJ1-2; D perhaps matches TRBD1 (5 bases). This receptor was taken from a man in his 60s with renal cell carcinoma. The sample was blood, taken from a patient whose treatment included radiotherapy and nephrectomy. The CDR3 loop reads CASSQQGAGGYTF. For the CDR3, the DNA is TGTGCCAGCAGCCAGCAAGGGGCGGGTGGCTACACCTTC.